The 5 T cell receptor beta chains presented below share a single source sample, sequenced in a study of vaccination effects on CD4 cells after COVID-19 (dated by TCRdb to the early 2020s). These TCRs are of unknown antigen specificity. The ViraFEST assay stimulated PBMC with viral peptide pools and then used TCR sequencing to identify antigen-specific CD4+ T cell clonotypes by expansion. After around eleven days of culture, CD4+ T cells were isolated with the EasySep CD4+ T cell isolation kit. Each participant received two doses of an mRNA SARS-CoV-2 vaccine, either BNT162b2 or mRNA-1273. Library preparation was by the immunoSEQ multiplex PCR assay. TCRdb carries this immuneACCESS record with in-frame sequences only. Its versions omit some clonotypes, under half of them owing to an unresolved V gene in the studies checked, with the rest unexplained. This sample comprises 20,000 to 25,000 clones, approximately 69% of them detected only once. In total, the top ten clones hold about 8% of the sample.

Sequenced here: CD4+ T cells from PBMCs cultured with SARS-CoV-2 spike peptides, sampled after COVID-19 vaccination. Per the publication, the cell subset or site label means: SARS-CoV-2 spike overlapping peptide pool stimulation. The receptors come from a human donor who received a COVID-19 vaccine.

This clone turned up a few times. The chain combines TRBV3-1 (or the pseudogene TRBV3-2) with TRBJ2-1, with unresolved D. This CDR3 spans 12 amino acids. The V gene lost 1 base and the J gene lost 6 bases, with 4 bases spanning the gap. Germline V gives CDR1 LGHDT, CDR2 YNNKEL (reference sequence). CDR3 nucleotide sequence: TGTGCCAGCAGCCAAGTTGTCAATGAGCAGTTCTTC. The encoded protein is CASSQVVNEQFF.

This rearrangement joins TRBV6-5 to TRBJ1-3; a weak D match, TRBD1 (5 bases). Germline assignment: CDR1 MNHEY and CDR2 SVGAGI. Trimming left V 5 bases short and J 0 bases short, with 8 bases between. This CDR3 contains 14 residues. CDR3 sequence: CASSRQYSGNTIYF. For the CDR3, the DNA is TGTGCCAGCAGTCGACAGTACTCTGGAAACACCATATATTTT.

This clone was seen a few times. The chain employs TRBV2 and TRBJ1-6, with no clear D. This CDR3 has 16 residues. V was trimmed by 6 bases and J by 0 bases, leaving 12 bases between them. Germline V gene lookup returns CDR1 SNHLY and CDR2 FYNNEI. The CDR3 spells CASRVQPSSYNSPLHF. CDR3 DNA sequence: TGTGCCAGCAGAGTGCAGCCGAGCTCCTATAATTCACCCCTCCACTTT.

The rearrangement joins TRBV4-1 to TRBJ2-3; 15 nucleotides agree with TRBD2. The germline gives CDR1 MGHRA, CDR2 YSYEKL. The CDR3 extends over 16 amino acids. The V segment lost 0 bases and the J segment 8 bases; nucleotides outside the gene matches: 3. The CDR3 spells CASSQDWGLAGGTQYF. The CDR3 nucleotides are TGCGCCAGCAGCCAAGATTGGGGACTAGCGGGAGGTACGCAGTATTTT.

V gene TRBV24-1 combines with J gene TRBJ2-2, with D possibly called TRBD1 or TRBD2 (5 bases each). CDR3 length: 14 residues. V lost 3 bases, J lost 6 bases, and 10 bases lay in between. Germline CDR1 and CDR2: KGHDR and SFDVKD. The CDR3 reads CATSDQGPAGELFF. Written as DNA, the CDR3 is TGTGCCACCAGTGATCAGGGACCCGCCGGGGAGCTGTTTTTT.